This T cell receptor (beta chain) is drawn from a study of glioma-infiltrating T cells. Findings and caveats of the study: CDR3 overlap between tissue and blood was very small. Above-expected tissue-blood divergence occurred in all gliomas, most in low-grade ones. Shared blood CDR3 signature motifs marked patients with low tissue-blood divergence.

The table lists this clonotype with many counts. Its antigen is still unknown. CDR1 MNHEY and CDR2 SVGEGT come from the germline V gene. The V end lost 7 bases, the J end lost 1 base, and 9 bases lay between the germline ends. This CDR3 is 13 amino acids long. Amplification of TCR alpha and beta CDR3 regions from RNA used iRepertoire nested multiplex PCR. A single record per CDR3 protein comes from TCRdb applying MiXCR to the multiplex PCR reads. The sample shows about 380,000 distinct CDR3 sequences, around 38% of them seen only once. This sequence was found in a human donor with low-grade glioma or glioblastoma, undergoing nonglioma brain surgery, or in good health (not recorded which). The J gene is TRBJ2-3, the V gene TRBV6-2 or TRBV6-3, with D unresolved. Sequencing input: glioma tissue, nonneoplastic brain tissue, or PBMCs (not recorded which). The CDR3 loop is CASMTRRTDTQYF. Here the CDR3 DNA reads TGTGCCAGCATGACTCGGCGCACAGATACGCAGTATTTT.